This record looks at one TCR beta chain sequence and its context. What this receptor recognizes is not known. No much larger clone exists at a distance of one base, and base qualities are not known. This sample stems from a study of PD-L1 blockade in urothelial cancer (dated by TCRdb to about 2017). Some background on the complete study: All patients started therapy in about 2014 and received atezolizumab 1,200 mg intravenously every 3 weeks. About nine tenths of the roughly 29 patients were males with bladder-origin urothelial cancer, and about 65% of the roughly 30 reported a prior smoking history. Patients had an ECOG performance status of 0 or 1 and had received between 0 and 3 prior chemotherapy regimens. Blood samples were analyzed 3 weeks after the start of treatment (second dose) and 6 weeks after the start of treatment. Blood samples gave median yields of 141,255 T cells and 65,000 to 85,000 unique TCRs, along with a median clonality of roughly 0.08. The study was an exploratory multi-omic analysis of somatic, immune and clinical correlates of response to PD-L1 blockade with atezolizumab in urothelial cancer. Pretreatment tumor samples, along with matched peripheral blood serially collected before and after atezolizumab treatment, were subjected to TCR sequencing. Durable clinical benefit was defined as progression-free survival longer than 6 months, and TCR features were also tested against progression-free and overall survival. In the same patients, whole exome sequencing and RNA sequencing of pretreatment tumors were performed in addition to TCR sequencing. Durable clinical benefit was achieved by nine patients but not by the remaining 20. Around 30 patients had pretreatment blood TCR-seq, roughly 24 had at least one posttreatment blood collection, and roughly 24 had tumor TCR-seq.

The cohort included under 35 patients with locally advanced or metastatic urothelial carcinoma who were treated at Memorial Sloan Kettering on a trial protocol. Peripheral blood mononuclear cells were collected pretreatment and during treatment, with between 1 and 8 total time points obtained per patient. The Qiagen DNeasy Blood extraction kit was used to purify genomic DNA from total PBMCs and from tumor samples. PBMCs were collected pretreatment and during treatment and were isolated and stored as previously described. Each PCR received spiked-in synthetic TCR analog templates so that absolute template abundance could be estimated from read counts. TCRbeta CDR3 regions were amplified from genomic DNA with bias-controlled V and J gene primers using the immunoSEQ assay. Sequencing of rearranged TCRbeta segments was performed at approximately 20X coverage. As for the original processing: Sequencing errors were corrected by clustering, and CDR3s were annotated against IMGT so that V, D and J genes could be assigned. Out-of-frame and stop-codon sequences were excluded, and only productive TCRbeta rearrangements were used in downstream analyses. To compute clonality, Shannon entropy was normalized by the log of the number of unique productive sequences and then subtracted from one. Clones differing between time points or between blood and tumor were identified using Fisher's exact test with Benjamini-Hochberg correction, with an adjusted p below 0.01 applied as the threshold. TCRdb's version of the immuneACCESS table is confined to in-frame rearrangements and falls short of the full clone set. An unresolved V gene accounts for under half of the shortfall where checked; the remainder is of unknown origin. D and trimming were read from the DNA, whereas the V and J calls and clone size are those reported in that table. The sample table contains some 79,000 clones; only one count was recorded for over 80% of them. Of the sample, around 9.5% is held by the ten largest clones.

Results and caveats for the whole study, not just this receptor: Improved progression-free and overall survival was associated with having pretreatment peripheral blood TCR clonality below the median. Because the sample size was small (n ≈ 28) and many of the analyses were exploratory, the results are meant to be hypothesis-generating. Greater expansion of tumor-associated TCR clones in peripheral blood 3 weeks after the start of treatment was observed in patients with durable benefit (n ≈ 24, p = 0.022).

V is clipped by 7 bases and J by 2 bases, and the sequence between their germline boundaries is 20 bases long. The CDR3 covers 17 residues, taking in both the cysteine and the phenylalanine. The retained sequence is limited to the CDR3, 51 bases, with the frame set at the first base. The germline V gene gives CDR1 as MRHNA and CDR2 as SNTAGT. The sequence came from a man in his 70s with urothelial cancer. The rearrangement joined TRBV6-4 to TRBJ2-2; the D gene assignment is ambiguous. Sequences were derived from PBMCs, sampled around atezolizumab (anti-PD-L1) treatment. The CDR3 in this case is CASTRSSTSGNTGELFF. Read as DNA, the sequence is TGTGCCAGCACGAGGAGCTCGACGTCTGGTAACACCGGGGAGCTGTTTTTT.